The rows below give T cell receptor beta chains drawn from one sample of a study of vaccination effects on CD4 cells after COVID-19. TCRdb's copy holds only in-frame clones and misses some; the assay was immunoSEQ multiplex PCR. The sample lists tens of thousands of clones; roughly 73% were seen once. The antigens these receptors bind are not known. Here the sequenced sample was CD4+ T cells from PBMCs cultured without peptide, taken before COVID-19 vaccination. These receptors were taken from a human donor who received a COVID-19 vaccine. Each CDR3 is given with its conserved first and last residue. A D gene is named only where the DNA matches it firmly. Part of the rows lack a size; the others show once, few, many or a class for expanded clones.

V gene: TRBV19
CDR3 length: 12
J gene: TRBJ2-1
D gene: NA
clone size: NA
CDR3 DNA: TGTGCCAGTAGTATTAGCTGGGGCGGGCAGTTCTTC
CDR3 protein: CASSISWGGQFF

V gene: TRBV7-9
CDR3 length: 16
J gene: TRBJ2-1
D gene: TRBD2
clone size: NA
CDR3 DNA: TGTGCCAGCAGCTTAGGTGGCGGGAGGGCCCACAATGAGCAGTTCTTC
CDR3 protein: CASSLGGGRAHNEQFF

V gene: TRBV5-1
CDR3 length: 14
J gene: TRBJ2-1
D gene: TRBD1
clone size: NA
CDR3 DNA: TGCGCCAGCAGCCAGAGGACAGGGTCCAATGAGCAGTTCTTC
CDR3 protein: CASSQRTGSNEQFF

V gene: TRBV7-8
CDR3 length: 15
J gene: TRBJ2-1
D gene: TRBD2
clone size: NA
CDR3 DNA: TGTGCCAGCAGTCCGGCTAGCGGGTCCTACAATGAGCAGTTCTTC
CDR3 protein: CASSPASGSYNEQFF

V gene: TRBV7-3
CDR3 length: 14
J gene: TRBJ2-3
D gene: NA
clone size: once
CDR3 DNA: TGTGCCAGCAGCTCCAACCTGGGCCCCGATACGCAGTATTTT
CDR3 protein: CASSSNLGPDTQYF

V gene: TRBV6-1
CDR3 length: 15
J gene: TRBJ2-5
D gene: TRBD2
clone size: NA
CDR3 DNA: TGTGCCAGCAGTGAACTAGCGGGAGAGCAAGAGACCCAGTACTTC
CDR3 protein: CASSELAGEQETQYF

V gene: TRBV18
CDR3 length: 15
J gene: TRBJ2-5
D gene: TRBD1
clone size: NA
CDR3 DNA: TGTGCCAGCTCCCAAAAGACAGGGGGCTTGGAGACCCAGTACTTC
CDR3 protein: CASSQKTGGLETQYF

V gene: TRBV2
CDR3 length: 15
J gene: TRBJ2-7
D gene: NA
clone size: NA
CDR3 DNA: TGTGCCAGCAGTGAGTGGGGCAGGGGCTCCTACGAGCAGTACTTC
CDR3 protein: CASSEWGRGSYEQYF

V gene: TRBV3-1/TRBV3-2
CDR3 length: 14
J gene: TRBJ1-1
D gene: TRBD1
clone size: NA
CDR3 DNA: TGTGCCAGCGGTCAGGGCCAGGGGGGCACTGAAGCTTTCTTT
CDR3 protein: CASGQGQGGTEAFF

V gene: TRBV5-1
CDR3 length: 13
J gene: TRBJ1-1
D gene: NA
clone size: NA
CDR3 DNA: TGCGCCAGCAGCTTGAGCATCAACACTGAAGCTTTCTTT
CDR3 protein: CASSLSINTEAFF

V gene: TRBV2
CDR3 length: 14
J gene: TRBJ2-5
D gene: TRBD1
clone size: NA
CDR3 DNA: TGTGCCAGCAGTGAATGGGGCTTTTCAGGGGGTCAGTACTTC
CDR3 protein: CASSEWGFSGGQYF

V gene: TRBV5-1
CDR3 length: 14
J gene: TRBJ2-7
D gene: NA
clone size: NA
CDR3 DNA: TGCGCCAGCAGCTTGGGGCAGTTCATCTACGAGCAGTACTTC
CDR3 protein: CASSLGQFIYEQYF

V gene: TRBV15
CDR3 length: 16
J gene: TRBJ1-2
D gene: TRBD1
clone size: NA
CDR3 DNA: TGTGCCACCAGCAGGCGCTTGGGAGGGGGCAAGGAGGGCTACACCTTC
CDR3 protein: CATSRRLGGGKEGYTF

V gene: TRBV29-1
CDR3 length: 15
J gene: TRBJ1-2
D gene: NA
clone size: NA
CDR3 DNA: TGCAGCGTTGAAAGTACGACCGCCTCTAACTATGGCTACACCTTC
CDR3 protein: CSVESTTASNYGYTF

V gene: TRBV5-4
CDR3 length: 12
J gene: TRBJ2-7
D gene: NA
clone size: NA
CDR3 DNA: TGTGCCAGCAGCGCCGGACACTACGAGCAGTACTTC
CDR3 protein: CASSAGHYEQYF

V gene: TRBV3-1/TRBV3-2
CDR3 length: 18
J gene: TRBJ1-3
D gene: TRBD1
clone size: NA
CDR3 DNA: TGTGCCAGCAGCTTCCACACCGGGACAGGGGCCTCTGGAAACACCATATATTTT
CDR3 protein: CASSFHTGTGASGNTIYF

V gene: TRBV9
CDR3 length: 14
J gene: TRBJ2-3
D gene: NA
clone size: NA
CDR3 DNA: TGTGCCAGCAGAGGGAACAGTCACACAGATACGCAGTATTTT
CDR3 protein: CASRGNSHTDTQYF

V gene: TRBV18
CDR3 length: 13
J gene: TRBJ1-1
D gene: NA
clone size: few
CDR3 DNA: TGTGCCAGCTCGCGTCTTGACAATTCTGAAGCTTTCTTT
CDR3 protein: CASSRLDNSEAFF

V gene: TRBV5-5
CDR3 length: 16
J gene: TRBJ1-3
D gene: TRBD1
clone size: NA
CDR3 DNA: TGTGCCAGCAGCTCCAGGGACAGTCCCTCTGGAAACACCATATATTTT
CDR3 protein: CASSSRDSPSGNTIYF

V gene: TRBV3-1/TRBV3-2
CDR3 length: 13
J gene: TRBJ1-2
D gene: NA
clone size: NA
CDR3 DNA: TGTGCCAGCAGCCAAGCGTCAGGTCGTGGCTACACCTTC
CDR3 protein: CASSQASGRGYTF

V gene: TRBV2
CDR3 length: 15
J gene: TRBJ1-2
D gene: NA
clone size: NA
CDR3 DNA: TGTGCCAGCAGTGTCCCTATGGGGGGGGGAAGTGGCTACACCTTC
CDR3 protein: CASSVPMGGGSGYTF

V gene: TRBV18
CDR3 length: 20
J gene: TRBJ2-7
D gene: TRBD2
clone size: NA
CDR3 DNA: TGTGCCAGCTCACCAAGGGCTAGCGGGACTTACTTACCCGGGGAGGGCGAGCAGTACTTC
CDR3 protein: CASSPRASGTYLPGEGEQYF

V gene: TRBV18
CDR3 length: 14
J gene: TRBJ1-4
D gene: NA
clone size: once
CDR3 DNA: TGTGCCAGCTCACACAGTGCAACTAATGAAAAACTGTTTTTT
CDR3 protein: CASSHSATNEKLFF

V gene: TRBV6-1
CDR3 length: 14
J gene: TRBJ2-1
D gene: TRBD2
clone size: NA
CDR3 DNA: TGTGCCAGCAGTGAAGGGCAGCGGGGCAATGAGCAGTTCTTC
CDR3 protein: CASSEGQRGNEQFF

V gene: TRBV24-1
CDR3 length: 17
J gene: TRBJ2-7
D gene: NA
clone size: NA
CDR3 DNA: TGTGCCACCAGTGTTCACAGGAACAGCCCGACCACCTACGAGCAGTACTTC
CDR3 protein: CATSVHRNSPTTYEQYF

V gene: TRBV7-2
CDR3 length: 16
J gene: TRBJ2-2
D gene: TRBD2
clone size: few
CDR3 DNA: TGTGCCAGCAGCTTATGGAGCGGGGTGAACACCGGGGAGCTGTTTTTT
CDR3 protein: CASSLWSGVNTGELFF

V gene: TRBV20-1
CDR3 length: 14
J gene: TRBJ1-3
D gene: NA
clone size: once
CDR3 DNA: TGCAGTGCTAGTGAGCCAAGCTCTGGAAACACCATATATTTT
CDR3 protein: CSASEPSSGNTIYF

V gene: TRBV6-5
CDR3 length: 13
J gene: TRBJ2-7
D gene: TRBD1
clone size: NA
CDR3 DNA: TGTGCCAGCATAAAAGGACAGGGAAACGAGCAGTACTTC
CDR3 protein: CASIKGQGNEQYF

V gene: TRBV6-2/TRBV6-3
CDR3 length: 15
J gene: TRBJ2-3
D gene: NA
clone size: NA
CDR3 DNA: TGTGCCAGCAGCCCCATGGGGGTGAGCACAGATACGCAGTATTTT
CDR3 protein: CASSPMGVSTDTQYF

V gene: TRBV11-2
CDR3 length: 17
J gene: TRBJ1-3
D gene: NA
clone size: NA
CDR3 DNA: TGTGCCAGCAGCTTACCCCGGCAGGGACTAAGCGGAAACACCATATATTTT
CDR3 protein: CASSLPRQGLSGNTIYF

V gene: TRBV19
CDR3 length: 12
J gene: TRBJ2-1
D gene: NA
clone size: few
CDR3 DNA: TGTGCCACCGTGAGGCGGGACAATGAGCAGTTCTTC
CDR3 protein: CATVRRDNEQFF

V gene: TRBV3-1/TRBV3-2
CDR3 length: 17
J gene: TRBJ2-1
D gene: TRBD2
clone size: NA
CDR3 DNA: TGTGCCAGCAGCCCTAGGACTAGCGGGAGTTCCTACAATGAGCAGTTCTTC
CDR3 protein: CASSPRTSGSSYNEQFF

V gene: TRBV5-1
CDR3 length: 13
J gene: TRBJ1-1
D gene: TRBD1
clone size: NA
CDR3 DNA: TGCGCCAGCAGCTCCGGGACAGGGGGCGAAGCTTTCTTT
CDR3 protein: CASSSGTGGEAFF

V gene: TRBV4-2
CDR3 length: 16
J gene: TRBJ2-3
D gene: NA
clone size: NA
CDR3 DNA: TGTGCCAGCAGCCAAGATATTGAGGGAAGCACAGATACGCAGTATTTT
CDR3 protein: CASSQDIEGSTDTQYF

V gene: TRBV2
CDR3 length: 11
J gene: TRBJ1-2
D gene: NA
clone size: NA
CDR3 DNA: TGTGCCAGCTCATCCGGGGGCAGCTACACCTTC
CDR3 protein: CASSSGGSYTF

V gene: TRBV7-2
CDR3 length: 17
J gene: TRBJ2-3
D gene: NA
clone size: NA
CDR3 DNA: TGTGCCAGCAGCTTTGGGTGGAGGAGCGGCGGCGGAGATACGCAGTATTTT
CDR3 protein: CASSFGWRSGGGDTQYF

V gene: TRBV10-3
CDR3 length: 16
J gene: TRBJ2-3
D gene: NA
clone size: NA
CDR3 DNA: TGTGCCATCAGTCAACCCCCGGGGGACCTAGGGGATACGCAGTATTTT
CDR3 protein: CAISQPPGDLGDTQYF

V gene: TRBV19
CDR3 length: 15
J gene: TRBJ2-1
D gene: NA
clone size: NA
CDR3 DNA: TGTGCCAGTAGTATGGTGGTTGGGGCCCGGGATGAGCAGTTCTTC
CDR3 protein: CASSMVVGARDEQFF

V gene: TRBV7-8
CDR3 length: 14
J gene: TRBJ2-2
D gene: NA
clone size: NA
CDR3 DNA: TGTGCCAGCAGCCGCGGAAAGAACACCGGGGAGCTGTTTTTT
CDR3 protein: CASSRGKNTGELFF

V gene: TRBV11-1
CDR3 length: 15
J gene: TRBJ2-5
D gene: TRBD1
clone size: NA
CDR3 DNA: TGTGCCAGCAGCTTAGGAGACAGGGACCAAGAGACCCAGTACTTC
CDR3 protein: CASSLGDRDQETQYF

V gene: TRBV2
CDR3 length: 14
J gene: TRBJ2-1
D gene: TRBD2
clone size: NA
CDR3 DNA: TGTGCCAGCCGGGTAGCGGGACAATACAATGAGCAGTTCTTC
CDR3 protein: CASRVAGQYNEQFF

V gene: TRBV28
CDR3 length: 14
J gene: TRBJ2-1
D gene: TRBD2
clone size: once
CDR3 DNA: TGTGCCAGCAAGGGCGGGAGTCGAGTCAATGAGCAGTTCTTC
CDR3 protein: CASKGGSRVNEQFF